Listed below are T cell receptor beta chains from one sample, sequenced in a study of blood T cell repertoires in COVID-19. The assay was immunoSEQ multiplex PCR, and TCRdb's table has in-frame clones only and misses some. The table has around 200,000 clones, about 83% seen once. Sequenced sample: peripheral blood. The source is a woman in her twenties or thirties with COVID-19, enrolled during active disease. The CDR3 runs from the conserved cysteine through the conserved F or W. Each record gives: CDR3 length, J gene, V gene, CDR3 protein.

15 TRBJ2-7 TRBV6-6 CASSYQYRGPYEQYF
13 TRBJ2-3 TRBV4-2 CASSQGPLDTQYF
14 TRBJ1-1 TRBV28 CASSPSIWLEVAFF
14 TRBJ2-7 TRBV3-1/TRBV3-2 CASSPGQVGYEQYF
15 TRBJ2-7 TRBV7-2 CASSQIPGAAYEQYF
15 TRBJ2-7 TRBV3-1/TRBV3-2 CASSQVNTGSYEQYF
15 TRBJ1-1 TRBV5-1 CASSLLQGIDTEAFF
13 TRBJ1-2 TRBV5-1 CASSYQQDYGYTF
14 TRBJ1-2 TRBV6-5 CASSPRGPLYGYTF
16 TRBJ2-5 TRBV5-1 CASSLSNSGGGETQYF
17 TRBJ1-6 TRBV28 CASSLSQGSSYNSPLHF
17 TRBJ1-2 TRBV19 CASSIEFRTGRLYGYTF
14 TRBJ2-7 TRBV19 CASSNPGLPYEQYF
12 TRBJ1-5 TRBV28 CASTSGGGSQHF
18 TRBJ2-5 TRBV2 CASSEASGGVKDQETQYF
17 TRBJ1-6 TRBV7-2 CASSLGLQGFGPSPLHF
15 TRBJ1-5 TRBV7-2 CASSLDRGSNQPQHF
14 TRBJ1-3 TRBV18 CASSTGQGFDTIYF
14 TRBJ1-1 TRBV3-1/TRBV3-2 CASSLGASADGTFF
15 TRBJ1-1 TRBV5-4 CASSPMGALGTEAFF
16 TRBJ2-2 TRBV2 CASSFGTGGATGELFF
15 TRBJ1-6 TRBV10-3 CAIRTYLGGDSPLHF
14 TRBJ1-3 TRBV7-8 CASANRVTGNTIYF
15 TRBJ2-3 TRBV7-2 CASTIRGGETDTQYF
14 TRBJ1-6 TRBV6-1 CASSEGKANSPLHF
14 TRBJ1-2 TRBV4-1 CASSLMDGGAGYTF
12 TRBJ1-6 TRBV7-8 CASSLRGPPLHF
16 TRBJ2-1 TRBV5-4 CASSQEPGQIYNEQFF
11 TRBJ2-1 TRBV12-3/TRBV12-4 CASSTGLVQFF
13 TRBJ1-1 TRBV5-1 CASTAGEKTEAFF
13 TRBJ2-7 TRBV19 CASSIGARYEQYF
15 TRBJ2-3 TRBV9 CASSVERVVTDTQYF